Listed here are 5 T cell receptor beta chains from one sample, sequenced in a study of somatic mutations in cytotoxic T cells in rheumatoid arthritis. This table comes from immunoSEQ multiplex PCR, and its TCRdb copy is limited to in-frame clones, with some not included. The sample carries some 23,000 clones, 80% to 90% recorded once. Sequenced material: CD8+ T cells sorted from blood. The receptors were gathered from an adult with rheumatoid arthritis.

This clone showed up just a few times. V usage is TRBV7-9 and J usage is TRBJ1-2, with D unresolved. Germline assignment: CDR1 SEHNR and CDR2 FQNEAQ (reference sequence). The V end lost 4 bases, the J end lost 5 bases, and 23 bases lay between the germline ends. The length of the CDR3 is 17 residues. CDR3 sequence (DNA): TGTGCCAGCAGCTCAAGCACGCACACGCCCTCTAGGTATGGCTACACCTTC. Translation: CASSSSTHTPSRYGYTF.

CDR3 in amino acids: CASSLAGLVYEQFF. Written as DNA, the CDR3 is TGTGCCAGCAGCTTAGCGGGACTAGTCTACGAGCAGTTCTTC. The chain employs TRBV7-8 and TRBJ2-1, with 8 bases lining up with TRBD2. The CDR3 extends over 14 amino acids. Germline values: CDR1 SGHVS, CDR2 FQNEAQ. Losses at the gene ends were 0 bases for V and 10 bases for J; bases not matched to a gene: 5.

This clone occurred a few times. The chain uses TRBV19 and TRBJ2-7; D is possibly TRBD2 (6 bases). The CDR3 length is 14 residues. CDR1 and CDR2 (germline): LNHDA, SQIVND (reference sequence). V was cut by 5 bases and J by 3 bases, with 14 bases left in between. CDR3 protein: CASSLYGGDYEQYF. Here the CDR3 DNA reads TGTGCCAGTAGTCTTTACGGGGGAGACTACGAGCAGTACTTC.

V and J are TRBV10-3 and TRBJ1-2; D may be TRBD1 (6 bases). Germline V gene lookup returns CDR1 ENHRY and CDR2 SYGVKD. This CDR3 is built from 13 residues. V was pared by 9 bases and J by 5 bases, with 16 bases between. The chain's CDR3 is CAIGGVGGYGYTF. The CDR3 DNA reads as TGTGCCATAGGGGGGGTAGGAGGGTATGGCTACACCTTC.

The rearrangement uses TRBV6-5 and TRBJ1-2; TRBD1 aligns across 7 bases. The CDR3 length is 15 residues. The germline CDR1 and CDR2 sequences are MNHEY and SVGAGI. V trimming: 6 bases; J trimming: 2 bases; junction bases outside the gene matches: 9. The CDR3 DNA follows: TGTGCCAGCAGCCTCGAGTCGACAGGGAACTATGGCTACACCTTC. Its translation: CASSLESTGNYGYTF.